Each of the 10 T cell receptor beta chains below was sequenced from the same sample in a study of cytomegalovirus exposure and HLA in healthy donors. The PCR ran on 60 Vbeta and 13 Jbeta primers. Sequencing was performed with immunoSEQ multiplex PCR; in TCRdb, only in-frame clones are kept and a portion is missing. The sample consists of 150,000 to 200,000 clones, around four fifths of them appearing once. The sequencing input was PBMCs. Source of these receptors: a woman between 50 and 59 years old in good health and CMV-seronegative.

This chain uses TRBV7-9 with TRBJ1-2; the match to TRBD1 covers 7 bases. This CDR3 comprises 14 residues. V trimming: 5 bases; J trimming: 3 bases; junction bases outside the gene matches: 6. CDR1 is SEHNR and CDR2 is FQNEAQ in the germline V gene (reference sequence). CDR3 sequence reads: CASSPWDSHYGYTF. The DNA of the CDR3 is TGTGCCAGCAGCCCCTGGGACAGTCACTATGGCTACACCTTC.

The chain combines TRBV4-1 with TRBJ2-6, with TRBD1 as a possible D gene (5 bases). CDR3 size: 20 residues. Per the germline V gene, CDR1 is MGHRA and CDR2 is YSYEKL. Trimming took 0 bases from V and 3 from J, leaving 21 bases between them. As DNA, the CDR3 is TGCGCCAGCAGCCAAGATCTTGCCGATAGGGGTTGGTATGGGGCCAACGTCCTGACTTTC. Its translation: CASSQDLADRGWYGANVLTF.

The V and J genes are TRBV9 and TRBJ1-1; D remains unclear. Per the germline V gene, CDR1 is SGDLS and CDR2 is YYNGEE. Trimming stripped 2 bases from V and 2 bases from J, with 7 bases between. The CDR3 has 13 amino acids. The CDR3: CASSVTKNTEAFF. CDR3 bases: TGTGCCAGCAGCGTTACTAAAAACACTGAAGCTTTCTTT. The variable domain in full, completed from reference TRBV9 and TRBJ1-1, reads DSGVTQTPKHLITATGQRVTLRCSPRSGDLSVYWYQQSLDQGLQFLIQYYNGEERAKGNILERFSAQQFPDLHSELNLSSLELGDSALYFCASSVTKNTEAFFGQGTRLTVV.

This chain connects TRBV6-6 to TRBJ1-5, with 7 bases aligning to TRBD1. This CDR3 spans 16 amino acids. Germline assignment: CDR1 MNHNY and CDR2 SVGAGI (reference sequence). V was clipped by 5 bases and J by 4 bases; unmatched bases: 11. The chain's CDR3 is CASSRDSRGVNQPQHF. As DNA, the CDR3 is TGTGCCAGCAGTCGGGACAGCCGGGGAGTAAATCAGCCCCAGCATTTT.

The chain is built from TRBV5-5 and TRBJ2-6; D gene uncertain. The ends were cut back, 1 base at V and 3 bases at J, with 5 bases in the middle. This CDR3 spans 14 amino acids. Germline-derived CDR1 and CDR2 are SGHKS and YYEKEE (reference sequence). In DNA, the CDR3 is TGTGCCAGCAGCTTGAATCTTGGGGCCAACGTCCTGACTTTC. Translation: CASSLNLGANVLTF.

The chain carries TRBV9 and TRBJ2-7; TRBD2 aligns across 8 bases. This CDR3 is 15 amino acids long. V shed 4 bases and J 4 bases; nucleotides not matched to a gene: 10. Germline-derived CDR1 and CDR2 are SGDLS and YYNGEE. CDR3 sequence reads: CASSTAGTSSYEQYF. In DNA, the CDR3 is TGTGCCAGCAGCACCGCCGGGACTAGTAGTTACGAGCAGTACTTC.

The rearrangement links TRBV28 to TRBJ1-2; TRBD1 matches 9 bases. Germline CDR1 is MDHEN and CDR2 is SYDVKM. Unmatched junction bases numbered 5, after V lost 5 bases and J lost 4 bases. The CDR3 has 14 amino acids. Here the CDR3 DNA reads TGTGCCAGCAGTCTCCCGGACAGGGGCTATGGCTACACCTTC. This gives the protein CASSLPDRGYGYTF.

V usage is TRBV10-3 and J usage is TRBJ2-5; D is possibly TRBD2 (5 bases). The length of the CDR3 is 12 residues. From germline, CDR1 is ENHRY and CDR2 SYGVKD. Trimming shortened V by 8 bases and J by 2 bases, and 9 bases separated the two germline ends. The CDR3 loop is CAILEGQETQYF. The CDR3 region has the DNA TGTGCCATCCTTGAGGGACAAGAGACCCAGTACTTC.

The genes are TRBV6-5 and TRBJ2-7, with D possibly being TRBD1 (5 bases). The CDR3 has 14 residues. Trimming pared 0 bases from V and 6 bases from J, leaving 12 bases between. Germline V CDR1 and CDR2: MNHEY, SVGAGI. This chain's CDR3 is CASSYSGAPIEQYF. The CDR3 nucleotides are TGTGCCAGCAGTTACTCAGGGGCTCCTATCGAGCAGTACTTC.

V is TRBV7-2 and J is TRBJ2-3, with D possibly TRBD1 on 5 matching bases. V was shortened by 0 bases and J by 5 bases, with 9 bases between the two germline ends. There are 14 residues in the CDR3. Germline CDR1 and CDR2: SGHTA and FQGNSA. The CDR3 DNA reads TGTGCCAGCAGCTTAGCACAGGCTGGAGATACGCAGTATTTT. Translated: CASSLAQAGDTQYF.